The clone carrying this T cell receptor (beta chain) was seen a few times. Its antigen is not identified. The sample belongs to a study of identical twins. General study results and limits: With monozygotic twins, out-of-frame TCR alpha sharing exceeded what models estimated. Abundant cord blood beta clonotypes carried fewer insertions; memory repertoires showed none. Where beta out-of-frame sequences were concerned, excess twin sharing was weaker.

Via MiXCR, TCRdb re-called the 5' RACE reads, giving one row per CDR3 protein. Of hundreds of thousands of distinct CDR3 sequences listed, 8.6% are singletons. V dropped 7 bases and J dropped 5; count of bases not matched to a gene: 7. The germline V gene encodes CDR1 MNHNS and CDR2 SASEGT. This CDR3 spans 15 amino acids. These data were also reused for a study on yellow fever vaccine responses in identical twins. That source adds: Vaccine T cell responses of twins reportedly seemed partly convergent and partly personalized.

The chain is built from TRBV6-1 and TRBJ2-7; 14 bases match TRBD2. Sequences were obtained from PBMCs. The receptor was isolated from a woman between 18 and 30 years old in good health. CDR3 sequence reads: CASTRGLAGADEQYF. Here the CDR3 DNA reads TGTGCCAGCACCCGGGGACTAGCGGGAGCGGACGAGCAGTACTTC.